What follows are 15 T cell receptor beta chains derived from one specimen sequenced in a study of PD-1 blockade in classical Hodgkin lymphoma. Method: immunoSEQ multiplex PCR; TCRdb's copy keeps in-frame clones and lacks some. The table records roughly 150,000 clones, nearly 80% of them present only once. Patients all relapsed after autologous stem cell transplantation, and there was variation in brentuximab vedotin exposure. The source material was peripheral blood mononuclear cells (PBMCs), sampled before the second cycle of nivolumab. These receptor sequences come from a human donor with classical Hodgkin lymphoma.

V gene TRBV19 combines with J gene TRBJ2-5, with 11 bases that match TRBD2. There are 16 residues in the CDR3. Trimming cost V 3 bases and J 3 bases; bases outside gene matches: 6. CDR1 and CDR2 from the germline V gene are LNHDA and SQIVND (reference sequence). The CDR3 region has the DNA TGTGCCAGTAGTATTCGACTAGCGGGAACAGAAGAGACCCAGTACTTC. Encoded protein: CASSIRLAGTEETQYF.

The V gene is TRBV6-4, the J gene TRBJ1-1, with TRBD1 matching over 7 bases. The V and J ends lost 6 bases and 4 bases, in that order; junction bases with no gene match: 5. Germline loops: CDR1 MRHNA, CDR2 SNTAGT. This CDR3 region has 13 residues. Here the CDR3 DNA reads TGTGCCAGCAGCCTGACAGGGAGCACTGAAGCTTTCTTT. Its protein product is CASSLTGSTEAFF.

This clone came up a few times. The chain couples TRBV5-1 to TRBJ2-5; D is possibly TRBD2 (5 bases). The CDR3 consists of 15 residues. The germline CDR1 and CDR2 sequences are SGHRS and YFSETQ. V shed 4 bases and J shed 5 bases, with 18 bases lying between them. CDR3 residues: CASSLRTPLGETQYF. CDR3 coding DNA: TGCGCCAGCAGCCTGAGGACTCCCCTGGGGGAGACCCAGTACTTC.

The chain has TRBV6-5 and TRBJ2-7, with 9 bases lining up with TRBD1. Unmatched junction bases numbered 5, after V lost 10 bases and J lost 1 base. This CDR3 is 13 amino acids long. Germline V gene sequence: CDR1 MNHEY, CDR2 SVGAGI. CDR3 in amino acids: CATQGALSYEQYF. The DNA of the CDR3 is TGTGCCACACAGGGGGCGTTGTCCTACGAGCAGTACTTC.

This chain joins TRBV27 and TRBJ2-7; D is unresolved. CDR3 length equals 11 residues. Germline V gene lookup returns CDR1 MNHEY and CDR2 SMNVEV (reference sequence). The V and J ends lost 3 bases and 4 bases respectively, with 4 bases between them. The CDR3 region is CASSLGYEQYF. DNA for the CDR3: TGTGCCAGCAGTTTGGGGTACGAGCAGTACTTC.

This chain joins TRBV10-3 and TRBJ2-7; D is ambiguous. CDR1 ENHRY and CDR2 SYGVKD come from the germline V gene. V lost 3 bases, J lost 3 bases, and 3 bases lay in between. The CDR3 is 11 residues long. The DNA for the CDR3 is TGTGCCATCAGTGACATCTACGAGCAGTACTTC. Translated: CAISDIYEQYF.

The chain employs TRBV5-1 and TRBJ1-2, with 7 bases that match TRBD1. This CDR3 region has 15 residues. J lost 7 bases, V lost 2 bases, and 11 bases had no gene match. The germline gives CDR1 SGHRS, CDR2 YFSETQ. CDR3 sequence reads: CASSLSPPGTVGYTF. CDR3 in DNA: TGCGCCAGCAGCTTATCCCCCCCCGGGACAGTTGGCTACACCTTC.

CDR3 amino acids: CASSLGLAGGRTDTQYF. The CDR3 coding sequence is TGTGCCAGCAGCCTGGGACTAGCGGGAGGTCGTACAGATACGCAGTATTTT. The chain joins TRBV7-6 to TRBJ2-3, with 15 bases that match TRBD2. The CDR3 loop spans 17 amino acids. V shed 5 bases and J 3 bases; nucleotides not matched to a gene: 6. Germline loops: CDR1 SGHVS, CDR2 FNYEAQ.

This clone was recorded only once. V gene TRBV7-2 combines with J gene TRBJ2-3; tentatively, D is TRBD2 (6 bases). Germline V gene lookup returns CDR1 SGHTA and CDR2 FQGNSA. The CDR3 extends over 15 amino acids. V was trimmed by 5 bases and J by 2 bases, leaving 14 bases between them. As DNA, the CDR3 is TGTGCCAGCAGCCTTCACCGGGAGCCCACAGATACGCAGTATTTT. Its translation: CASSLHREPTDTQYF.

V usage is TRBV10-3 and J usage is TRBJ2-3; 11 bases align to TRBD2. The CDR3 is 15 amino acids. With 7 bases clipped from V and 2 bases from J, the junction kept 5 bases outside the gene matches. Per germline, CDR1 ENHRY and CDR2 SYGVKD. This chain's CDR3 is CAIKTSGRDTDTQYF. The CDR3 region has the DNA TGTGCCATCAAAACTAGCGGGAGAGACACAGATACGCAGTATTTT.

V and J are TRBV19 and TRBJ2-1, with 11 bases matching TRBD2. The germline gives CDR1 LNHDA, CDR2 SQIVND (reference sequence). This CDR3 contains 16 residues. Trimming cost V 4 bases and J 3 bases; bases outside gene matches: 5. CDR3 DNA: TGTGCCAGTAGTACACGACTAGCGGGAAGCTACAATGAGCAGTTCTTC. It specifies CASSTRLAGSYNEQFF.

The chain is built from TRBV27 and TRBJ2-3; 12 nucleotides line up with TRBD2. With V trimmed by 5 bases and J by 7 bases, 10 bases remained unmatched. The CDR3 sequence is 16 residues long. CDR1 is MNHEY and CDR2 is SMNVEV in the germline V gene (reference sequence). The DNA of the CDR3 is TGTGCCAGCAGTGAGTCTAGCGGGGGGGCCGTAAATACGCAGTATTTT. Encoded protein: CASSESSGGAVNTQYF.

This clone was counted between two and nine times. The chain is built from TRBV28 and TRBJ1-5; no clear D gene. CDR3 length: 11 amino acids. Germline V gene lookup returns CDR1 MDHEN and CDR2 SYDVKM. The V end lost 3 bases, the J end lost 7 bases, and 4 bases lay between the germline ends. CDR3 protein: CASSLGQPQHF. DNA of the CDR3: TGTGCCAGCAGTTTGGGGCAGCCCCAGCATTTT.

On this clone: This may stem from a read error, because a much larger clone lies one nucleotide away. This chain uses TRBV10-3 with TRBJ1-3; D gene ambiguous. Germline V gene data show CDR1 as ENHRY and CDR2 as SYGVKD. The germline V and J ends were trimmed by 8 bases and 0 bases, with 8 bases remaining between them. This CDR3 is built from 13 residues. In DNA form, the CDR3 reads TGTGCCATCGGTTCGGTCTCTGGAAACACCATATATTTT. Protein: CAIGSVSGNTIYF.

Comments on this clone: A much more abundant neighbour one base away suggests this may be a read error. The sample has other DNA sequences that encode this CDR3 too. The V and J genes are TRBV28 and TRBJ1-1; a weak D match, TRBD1 (5 bases). CDR1 and CDR2 from the germline V gene are MDHEN and SYDVKM. The CDR3 is made up of 13 amino acids. V lost 4 bases, J lost 1 base, and 7 bases lay in between. CDR3 sequence reads: CASSSGQNTEAFF. CDR3 DNA sequence: TGTGCCAGCAGTTCCGGACAGAACACTGAAGCTTTCTTT.